This TCR beta chain was sequenced during a study of regulatory and conventional T cells in RAG deficiency. The table came from immunoSEQ multiplex PCR; TCRdb's copy has only in-frame clones and leaves some out. The table lists fewer than 1,500 clones, about 80% of them singletons. Conventional CD4+ T cells were sorted from blood as CD25-low CD127-high cells. Patients had RAG deficiency: one SCID, two Omenn, about five CID/atypical SCID. There are 13 residues in the CDR3. V lost 6 bases, J lost 0 bases, and 7 bases lay in between. The germline CDR1 and CDR2 sequences are SGHRS and YFSETQ. The chain links TRBV5-1 to TRBJ2-1; D call uncertain. Sample: CD4+ effector T cells sorted from blood. The TCR comes from a human donor with RAG deficiency presenting as severe combined immunodeficiency. The CDR3 here is CASTPSSYNEQFF. In DNA form, the CDR3 reads TGCGCCAGCACCCCTTCCTCCTACAATGAGCAGTTCTTC.